The T cell receptor beta chain described here comes from a study of tumor-infiltrating lymphocytes in primary liver carcinoma. The overall study: Those enrolled were patients of both sexes, who were aged 30 to 69 years. General study findings and limits: Tumor-adjacent and tumor-blood pairs displayed less overlap than did pairs of tumor regions.

The researchers produced TCR beta cDNA from around 500 ng total RNA with a constant-region primer. Libraries covering TCR beta were generated through three nested multiplex PCR rounds (using a slightly modified ARM-PCR). The study ran its first two PCR rounds for nine to eleven cycles each, using TRBV1-TRBV30 forward primers and a C-beta reverse primer. Via MiXCR, TCRdb re-called the multiplex PCR reads, giving one row per CDR3 protein. Altogether about 120,000 distinct CDR3 sequences are present, approximately 70% being singletons, with the ten largest covering around 9.3%. Unsorted bulk tissue, roughly 20-33 mg of it, served as the source for co-extraction of RNA and DNA. Viable tumor cell content exceeded 75% in every tumor sample. With regard to this clonotype: What it recognizes is unknown. Compared with germline, one end of the junction differs, possibly owing to a read error.

This CDR3 has 13 residues. Germline CDR1 SGHDN, CDR2 FVKESK. The receptor comes from a woman aged 60 to 75 with primary liver carcinoma and hepatitis B virus infection. The V and J genes are TRBV14 and TRBJ1-5; D uncertain. The sample taken for sequencing was liver tumor tissue from sampling region 1. Subset of the sample: tumor region T1, superior pole. The CDR3 protein is CANSQGGMARQHF. The CDR3 region has the DNA TGTGCCAACAGCCAAGGCGGCATGGCCCGGCAGCATTTT.